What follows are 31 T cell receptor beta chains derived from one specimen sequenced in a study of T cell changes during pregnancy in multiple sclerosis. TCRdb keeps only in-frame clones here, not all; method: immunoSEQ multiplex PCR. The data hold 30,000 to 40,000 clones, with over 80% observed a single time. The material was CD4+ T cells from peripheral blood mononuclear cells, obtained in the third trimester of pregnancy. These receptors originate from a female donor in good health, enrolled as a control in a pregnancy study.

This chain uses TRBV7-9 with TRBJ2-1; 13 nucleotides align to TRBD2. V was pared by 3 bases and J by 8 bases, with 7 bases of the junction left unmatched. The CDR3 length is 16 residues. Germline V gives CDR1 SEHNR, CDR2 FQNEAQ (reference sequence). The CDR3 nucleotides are TGTGCCAGCAGCTTCGCAGGACTAGCGGGAGACGATGAGCAGTTCTTC. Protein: CASSFAGLAGDDEQFF.

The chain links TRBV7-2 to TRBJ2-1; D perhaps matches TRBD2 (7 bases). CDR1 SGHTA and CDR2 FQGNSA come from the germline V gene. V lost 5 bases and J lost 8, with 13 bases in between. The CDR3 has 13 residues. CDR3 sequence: CASSEQGGDEQFF. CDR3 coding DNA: TGTGCCAGCAGCGAACAGGGAGGGGATGAGCAGTTCTTC.

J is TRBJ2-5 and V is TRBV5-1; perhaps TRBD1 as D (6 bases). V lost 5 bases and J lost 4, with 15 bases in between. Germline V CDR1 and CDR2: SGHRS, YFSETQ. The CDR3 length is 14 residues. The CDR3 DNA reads TGCGCCAGCAGTTCATCAACAGGGTCAGAGACCCAGTACTTC. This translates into CASSSSTGSETQYF.

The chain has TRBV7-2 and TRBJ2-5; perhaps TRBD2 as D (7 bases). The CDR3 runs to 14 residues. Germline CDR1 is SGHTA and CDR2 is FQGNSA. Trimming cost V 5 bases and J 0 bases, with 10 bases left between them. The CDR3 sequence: CASSLGGDQETQYF. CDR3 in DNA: TGTGCCAGCAGCCTAGGGGGGGACCAAGAGACCCAGTACTTC.

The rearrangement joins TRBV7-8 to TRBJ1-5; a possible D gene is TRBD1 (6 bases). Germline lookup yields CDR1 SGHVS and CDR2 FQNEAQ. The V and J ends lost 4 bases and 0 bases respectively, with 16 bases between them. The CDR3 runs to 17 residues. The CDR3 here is CASSSTGPNYSNQPQHF. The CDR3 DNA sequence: TGTGCCAGCAGCTCGACAGGCCCTAATTATAGCAATCAGCCCCAGCATTTT.

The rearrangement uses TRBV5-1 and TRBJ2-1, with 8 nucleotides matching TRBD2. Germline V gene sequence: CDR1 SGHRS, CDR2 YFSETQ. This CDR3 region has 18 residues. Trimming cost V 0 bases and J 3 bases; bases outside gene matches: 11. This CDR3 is CASSLAPQAGEFYNEQFF. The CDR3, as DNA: TGCGCCAGCAGCTTGGCGCCGCAAGCGGGGGAATTCTACAATGAGCAGTTCTTC.

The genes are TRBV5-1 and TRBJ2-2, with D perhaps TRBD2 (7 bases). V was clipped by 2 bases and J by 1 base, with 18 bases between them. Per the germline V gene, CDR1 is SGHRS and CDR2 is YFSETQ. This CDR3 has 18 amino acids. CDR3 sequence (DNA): TGCGCCAGCAGCTTCGTAAGGGGGGGCAATTTGAACACCGGGGAGCTGTTTTTT. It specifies CASSFVRGGNLNTGELFF.

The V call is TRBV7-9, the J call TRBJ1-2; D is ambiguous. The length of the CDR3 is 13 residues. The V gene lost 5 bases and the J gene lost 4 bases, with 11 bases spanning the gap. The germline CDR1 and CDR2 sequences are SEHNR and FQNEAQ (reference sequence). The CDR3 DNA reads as TGTGCCAGCAGCCTCGGGATGTTCTATGGCTACACCTTC. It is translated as CASSLGMFYGYTF. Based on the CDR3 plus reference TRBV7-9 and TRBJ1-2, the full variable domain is DTGVSQNPRHKITKRGQNVTFRCDPISEHNRLYWYRQTLGQGPEFLTYFQNEAQLEKSRLLSDRFSAERPKGSFSTLEIQRTEQGDSAMYLCASSLGMFYGYTFGSGTRLTVV.

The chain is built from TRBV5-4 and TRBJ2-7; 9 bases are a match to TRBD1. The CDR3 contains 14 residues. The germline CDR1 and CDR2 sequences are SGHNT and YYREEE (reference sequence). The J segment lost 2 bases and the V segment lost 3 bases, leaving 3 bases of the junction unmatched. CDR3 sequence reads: CASSSRQGAYEQYF. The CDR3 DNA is TGTGCCAGCAGCTCGAGACAGGGGGCCTACGAGCAGTACTTC.

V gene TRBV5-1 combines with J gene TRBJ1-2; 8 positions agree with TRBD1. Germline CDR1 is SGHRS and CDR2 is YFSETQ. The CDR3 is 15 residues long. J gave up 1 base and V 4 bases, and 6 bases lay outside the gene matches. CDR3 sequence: CASSHGTGDNYGYTF. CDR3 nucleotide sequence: TGCGCCAGCAGCCATGGGACAGGCGATAACTATGGCTACACCTTC.

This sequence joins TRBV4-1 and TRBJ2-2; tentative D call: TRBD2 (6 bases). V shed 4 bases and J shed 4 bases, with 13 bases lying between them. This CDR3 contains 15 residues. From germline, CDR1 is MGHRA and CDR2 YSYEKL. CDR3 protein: CASSLGLSGTGELFF. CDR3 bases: TGCGCCAGCAGCCTGGGACTCTCCGGCACCGGGGAGCTGTTTTTT.

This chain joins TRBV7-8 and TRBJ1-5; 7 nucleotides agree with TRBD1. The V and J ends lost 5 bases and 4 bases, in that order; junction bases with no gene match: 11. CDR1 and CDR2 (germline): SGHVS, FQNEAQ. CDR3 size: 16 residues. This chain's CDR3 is CASSRSRDSYNQPQHF. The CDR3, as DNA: TGTGCCAGCAGCCGAAGCCGGGACAGTTATAATCAGCCCCAGCATTTT.

CDR3 DNA: TGTGCCAGCAGTTCGAAGACAGCTATTGCATCCTACGAGCAGTACTTC. Protein product: CASSSKTAIASYEQYF. The chain employs TRBV28 and TRBJ2-7, with D maybe TRBD1 (5 bases). The V end lost 4 bases, the J end lost 1 base, and 17 bases lay between the germline ends. This CDR3 has 16 amino acids. CDR1 is MDHEN and CDR2 is SYDVKM in the germline V gene. The whole variable domain, remainder taken from reference TRBV28 and TRBJ2-7, is DVKVTQSSRYLVKRTGEKVFLECVQDMDHENMFWYRQDPGLGLRLIYFSYDVKMKEKGDIPEGYSVSREKKERFSLILESASTNQTSMYLCASSSKTAIASYEQYFGPGTRLTVT.

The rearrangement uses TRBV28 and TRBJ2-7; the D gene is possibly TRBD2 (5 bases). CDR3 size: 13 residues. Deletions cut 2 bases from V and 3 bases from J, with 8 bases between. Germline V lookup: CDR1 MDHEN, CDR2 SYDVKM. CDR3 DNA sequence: TGTGCCAGCAGTTTAAACGGGAACTACGAGCAGTACTTC. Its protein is CASSLNGNYEQYF.

Here the CDR3 reads CASSVSGQHNEKLFF. The CDR3 DNA is TGTGCCAGCAGCGTATCGGGACAACATAATGAAAAACTGTTTTTT. This chain uses TRBV9 with TRBJ1-4, with D perhaps TRBD1 (6 bases). The CDR3 length is 15 residues. Germline CDR1 reads SGDLS; CDR2 reads YYNGEE. The V gene lost 1 base and the J gene lost 4 bases, with 11 bases spanning the gap. Using reference TRBV9 and TRBJ1-4 for the parts outside the CDR3, the full variable domain is DSGVTQTPKHLITATGQRVTLRCSPRSGDLSVYWYQQSLDQGLQFLIQYYNGEERAKGNILERFSAQQFPDLHSELNLSSLELGDSALYFCASSVSGQHNEKLFFGSGTQLSVL.

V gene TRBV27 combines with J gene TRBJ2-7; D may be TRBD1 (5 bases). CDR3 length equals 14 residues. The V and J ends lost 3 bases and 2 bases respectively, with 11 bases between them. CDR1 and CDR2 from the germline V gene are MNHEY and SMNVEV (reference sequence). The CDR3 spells CASSFGAGTYEQYF. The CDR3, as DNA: TGTGCCAGCAGTTTTGGGGCAGGCACCTACGAGCAGTACTTC.

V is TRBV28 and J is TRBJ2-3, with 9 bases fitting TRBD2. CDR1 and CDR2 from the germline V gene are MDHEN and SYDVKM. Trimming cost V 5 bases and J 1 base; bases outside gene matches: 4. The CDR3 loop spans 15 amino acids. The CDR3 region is CASSITSGRTDTQYF. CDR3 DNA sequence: TGTGCCAGCAGTATCACTAGCGGGCGCACAGATACGCAGTATTTT.

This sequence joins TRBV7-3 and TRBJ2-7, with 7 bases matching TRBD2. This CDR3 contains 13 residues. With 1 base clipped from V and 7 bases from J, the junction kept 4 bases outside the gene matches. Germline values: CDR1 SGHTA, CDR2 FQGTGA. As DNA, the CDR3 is TGTGCCAGCAGCTTAAGCCCTAGCGGTGAGCAGTACTTC. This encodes CASSLSPSGEQYF.

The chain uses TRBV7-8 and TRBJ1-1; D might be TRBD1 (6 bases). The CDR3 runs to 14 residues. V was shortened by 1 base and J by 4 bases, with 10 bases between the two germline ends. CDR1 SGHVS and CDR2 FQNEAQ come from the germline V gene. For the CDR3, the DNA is TGTGCCAGCAGCTTAGGGACAGCCCCCACTGAAGCTTTCTTT. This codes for CASSLGTAPTEAFF.

The CDR3 DNA reads TGTGCCAGCAGCTTAGACCAGGGGGCTTCACCCCTCCACTTT. This sequence encodes CASSLDQGASPLHF. V usage is TRBV7-9 and J usage is TRBJ1-6; 8 bases align to TRBD1. The germline V gene encodes CDR1 SEHNR and CDR2 FQNEAQ (reference sequence). The CDR3 is 14 amino acids. Trimming at V came to 1 base and at J to 9 bases, leaving 2 bases not matched to a gene.

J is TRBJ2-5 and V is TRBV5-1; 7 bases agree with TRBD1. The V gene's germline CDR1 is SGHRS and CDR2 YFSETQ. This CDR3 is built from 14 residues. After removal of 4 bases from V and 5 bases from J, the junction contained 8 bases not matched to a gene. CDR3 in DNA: TGCGCCAGCAGCGGCGGACAGGACAAGGAGACCCAGTACTTC. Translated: CASSGGQDKETQYF.

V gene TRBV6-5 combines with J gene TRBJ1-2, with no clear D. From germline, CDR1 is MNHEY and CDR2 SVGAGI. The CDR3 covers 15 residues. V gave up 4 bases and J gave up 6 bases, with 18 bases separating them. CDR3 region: CASSSLRNPPDGYTF. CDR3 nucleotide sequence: TGTGCCAGCAGTTCACTCAGGAACCCCCCCGATGGCTACACCTTC.

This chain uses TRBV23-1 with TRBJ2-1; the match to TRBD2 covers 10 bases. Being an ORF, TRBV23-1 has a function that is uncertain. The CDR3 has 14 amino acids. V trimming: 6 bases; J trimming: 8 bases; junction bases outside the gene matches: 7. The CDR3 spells CASRLASGRDEQFF. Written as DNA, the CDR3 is TGCGCCAGCAGGCTGGCTAGCGGGAGAGATGAGCAGTTCTTC.

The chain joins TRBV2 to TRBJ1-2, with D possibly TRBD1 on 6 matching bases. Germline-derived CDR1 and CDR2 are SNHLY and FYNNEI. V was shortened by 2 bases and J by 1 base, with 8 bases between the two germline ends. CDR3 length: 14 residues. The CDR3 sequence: CASSEQGHNYGYTF. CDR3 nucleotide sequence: TGTGCCAGCAGTGAACAGGGGCATAACTATGGCTACACCTTC.

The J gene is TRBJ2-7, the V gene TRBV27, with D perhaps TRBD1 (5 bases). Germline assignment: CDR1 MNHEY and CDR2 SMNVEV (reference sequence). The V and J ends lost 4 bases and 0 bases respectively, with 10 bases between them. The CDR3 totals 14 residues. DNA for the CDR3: TGTGCCAGCAGTTCAAGCAGGGTCTCCTACGAGCAGTACTTC. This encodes CASSSSRVSYEQYF.

The CDR3 here is CASSVGPSGSEETQYF. CDR3 DNA sequence: TGTGCCAGCAGCGTAGGTCCTAGCGGGAGTGAAGAGACCCAGTACTTC. This chain joins TRBV9 and TRBJ2-5, with TRBD2 matching 10 bases. V was pared by 0 bases and J by 3 bases, with 5 bases of the junction left unmatched. The CDR3 sequence is 16 residues long. In germline, CDR1 is SGDLS, CDR2 YYNGEE.

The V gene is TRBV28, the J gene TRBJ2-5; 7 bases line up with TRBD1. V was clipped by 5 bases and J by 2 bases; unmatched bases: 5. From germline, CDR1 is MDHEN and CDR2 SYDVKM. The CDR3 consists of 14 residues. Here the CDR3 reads CASSVGTEQETQYF. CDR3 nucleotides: TGTGCCAGCAGTGTAGGGACAGAACAAGAGACCCAGTACTTC.

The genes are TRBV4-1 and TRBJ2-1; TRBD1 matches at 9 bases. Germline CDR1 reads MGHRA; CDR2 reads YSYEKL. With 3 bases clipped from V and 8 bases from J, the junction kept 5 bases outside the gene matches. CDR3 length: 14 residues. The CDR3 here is CASSHGQGIHEQFF. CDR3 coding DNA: TGCGCCAGCAGCCATGGACAGGGGATCCATGAGCAGTTCTTC.

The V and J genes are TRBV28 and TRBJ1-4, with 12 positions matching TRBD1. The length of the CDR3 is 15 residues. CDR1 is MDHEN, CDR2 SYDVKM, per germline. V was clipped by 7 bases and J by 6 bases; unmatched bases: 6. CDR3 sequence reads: CASIPGQGAYEKLFF. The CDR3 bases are TGTGCCAGCATCCCGGGACAGGGGGCGTATGAAAAACTGTTTTTT.

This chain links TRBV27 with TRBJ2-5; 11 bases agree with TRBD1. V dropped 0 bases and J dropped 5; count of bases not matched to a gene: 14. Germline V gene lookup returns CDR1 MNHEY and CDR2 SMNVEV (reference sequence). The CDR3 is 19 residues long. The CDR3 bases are TGTGCCAGCAGTTTATCGTTTTCCCGGACAGGGGGCGTCAGGGAGACCCAGTACTTC. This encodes CASSLSFSRTGGVRETQYF.

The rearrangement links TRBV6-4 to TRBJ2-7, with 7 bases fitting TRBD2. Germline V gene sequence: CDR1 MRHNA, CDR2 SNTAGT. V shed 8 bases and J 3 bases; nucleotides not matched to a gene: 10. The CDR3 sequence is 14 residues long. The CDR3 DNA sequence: TGTGCCAGCCATTTTCTGCGGGGGTGCTACGAGCAGTACTTC. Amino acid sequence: CASHFLRGCYEQYF.